The T cell receptor (beta chain) under discussion was sequenced for a study of cytomegalovirus exposure and HLA in healthy donors. Background on the study: A prior analysis found about 110 million unique TCR beta sequences from around 200 million T cells. Whole-study results and caveats: For most TCR beta V segments, an earlier analysis put the productive rate at about 90% or about 30% of the time.

This clone has only one observation. Its specificity is unknown. Trimming took 4 bases from V and 2 from J, leaving 12 bases between them. The CDR3 totals 15 residues. Germline V lookup: CDR1 LNHDA, CDR2 SQIVND (reference sequence). PCR employed 60 Vbeta and 13 Jbeta primers. Generated by immunoSEQ multiplex PCR, the TCRdb table keeps only in-frame clones and is missing some. Of 100,000 or so clones listed, 60% to 80% were seen once; the top ten hold around 3.5%. Sequencing was done on a sample of PBMCs. The chain has TRBV19 and TRBJ1-3, with D possibly TRBD1 on 6 matching bases. The receptor comes from a man younger than 40 in good health and CMV-seronegative. CDR3 residues: CASSNYQGTGNTIYF. The CDR3 DNA reads TGTGCCAGTAGTAATTACCAGGGGACTGGAAACACCATATATTTT.